The 24 T cell receptor beta chains given below trace back to one sample, sequenced in a study of control samples from healthy donors and cancer patients. Here immunoSEQ multiplex PCR was the method, and the copy in TCRdb shows in-frame clones only, minus some. The sample consists of roughly 120,000 clones, approximately 88% of them appearing once. Sample: blood. These receptors all stem from a man aged 40-49 years in good health.

The V and J genes are TRBV7-9 and TRBJ1-1; D not certain. V was shortened by 5 bases and J by 1 base, with 11 bases between the two germline ends. This CDR3 region has 14 residues. Germline V gives CDR1 SEHNR, CDR2 FQNEAQ (reference sequence). CDR3 loop: CASSRPGRNTEAFF. The CDR3 nucleotides are TGTGCCAGCAGCCGACCCGGAAGGAACACTGAAGCTTTCTTT.

The CDR3 region is CASSSFLQRGGVWNEQFF. The CDR3 DNA reads as TGTGCCAGCAGCTCGTTTTTACAGCGGGGGGGCGTATGGAATGAGCAGTTCTTC. This chain links TRBV11-2 with TRBJ2-1; 10 nucleotides match TRBD2. CDR3 size: 18 residues. In germline, CDR1 is SGHAT, CDR2 FQNNGV. Trimming at V came to 4 bases and at J to 7 bases, leaving 16 bases not matched to a gene. Full variable domain (missing parts from reference TRBV11-2 and TRBJ2-1): EAGVAQSPRYKIIEKRQSVAFWCNPISGHATLYWYQQILGQGPKLLIQFQNNGVVDDSQLPKDRFSAERLKGVDSTLKIQPAKLEDSAVYLCASSSFLQRGGVWNEQFFGPGTRLTVL.

This chain connects TRBV4-1 to TRBJ2-1; 13 bases map to TRBD2. Germline CDR1 is MGHRA and CDR2 is YSYEKL. Trimming cost V 6 bases and J 7 bases; bases outside gene matches: 3. The CDR3 is 14 amino acids. The CDR3 reads CASRRTSGGNEQFF. The CDR3 coding sequence is TGCGCCAGCAGAAGGACTAGCGGGGGAAATGAGCAGTTCTTC.

This clone was recorded only once. The genes are TRBV30 and TRBJ1-2, with 7 bases identical to TRBD1. The V gene's germline CDR1 is GTSNPN and CDR2 SVGIG (reference sequence). This CDR3 comprises 13 residues. V shed 5 bases and J 4 bases; nucleotides not matched to a gene: 7. As DNA, the CDR3 is TGTGCCTGGGCTTTAGGACAGGCCTATGGCTACACCTTC. Translated: CAWALGQAYGYTF.

The V and J genes are TRBV25-1 and TRBJ1-6; D remains ambiguous. Germline V gene lookup returns CDR1 MGHDK and CDR2 SYGVNS. V lost 7 bases, J lost 4 bases, and 14 bases lay in between. The CDR3 is 15 amino acids. The CDR3, as DNA: TGTGCCAGCAATGCAGTGACCGGGTATAATTCACCCCTCCACTTT. Its translation: CASNAVTGYNSPLHF. The whole variable domain, filled in from reference TRBV25-1 and TRBJ1-6, reads EADIYQTPRYLVIGTGKKITLECSQTMGHDKMYWYQQDPGMELHLIHYSYGVNSTEKGDLSSESTVSRIRTEHFPLTLESARPSHTSQYLCASNAVTGYNSPLHFGNGTRLTVT.

The rearrangement joins TRBV4-2 to TRBJ2-1, with 7 bases lining up with TRBD2. Germline V gives CDR1 LGHNA, CDR2 YNFKEQ. The CDR3 has 16 residues. Trimming cost V 1 base and J 5 bases; bases outside gene matches: 8. In DNA, the CDR3 is TGTGCCAGCAGCCAAGTGGCGCTAGCGGACGACAATGAGCAGTTCTTC. Protein: CASSQVALADDNEQFF.

The sample holds a few counts of this clone. The chain is built from TRBV7-5 and TRBJ2-1; the table's D call, TRBD2, has no DNA check behind it. TRBV7-5 is labeled a pseudogene. The CDR3 spans 16 residues. CDR3 loop: CVRSRWGGQGYNEQFF. The CDR3 DNA reads TGTGTCAGAAGCCGGTGGGGAGGGCAGGGATACAATGAGCAGTTCTTC.

This chain uses TRBV6-1 with TRBJ2-7; D remains ambiguous. The germline V gene has CDR1 MNHNS and CDR2 SASEGT. The CDR3 contains 14 residues. V shed 3 bases and J shed 2 bases, with 11 bases lying between them. This chain's CDR3 is CASSDLHYTYEQYF. The CDR3 bases are TGTGCCAGCAGTGACCTACATTATACCTACGAGCAGTACTTC.

The CDR3 here is CASSQYTRGSTDTQYF. CDR3 coding DNA: TGTGCCAGCAGCCAATATACCCGGGGTAGCACAGATACGCAGTATTTT. V is TRBV14 and J is TRBJ2-3, with D possibly TRBD2 on 5 matching bases. CDR1 is SGHDN and CDR2 is FVKESK in the germline V gene. CDR3 size: 16 residues. V was shortened by 2 bases and J by 0 bases, with 12 bases between the two germline ends.

This clone has a single count. V gene TRBV11-3 combines with J gene TRBJ1-2, with D possibly TRBD1 on 6 matching bases. This CDR3 contains 15 residues. Looked up from germline, CDR1 is SGHNT and CDR2 is YENEEA. With 5 bases removed from V and 4 bases from J, the gap between germline ends came to 17 bases. The CDR3 bases are TGTGCCAGCAGCCCCACGGGGGGCAGTAGCTATGGCTACACCTTC. Residues: CASSPTGGSSYGYTF.

The chain carries TRBV6-4 and TRBJ1-2; 9 bases are shared with TRBD1. Germline CDR1 MRHNA, CDR2 SNTAGT. The V segment lost 0 bases and the J segment 7 bases; nucleotides outside the gene matches: 0. The CDR3 consists of 13 residues. The CDR3 DNA reads TGTGCCAGCAGTGACTCGGACAGGGGTGGCTACACCTTC. Residues: CASSDSDRGGYTF.

This clone occurred a few times. The chain couples TRBV6-6 to TRBJ1-5; 7 nucleotides line up with TRBD1. V shed 8 bases, J shed 1 base, and the junction held 5 bases outside the gene matches. Germline CDR1 reads MNHNY; CDR2 reads SVGAGI (reference sequence). CDR3 size: 14 residues. The DNA for the CDR3 is TGTGCCAGCCAGGGACAGAGAAGCAATCAGCCCCAGCATTTT. Protein product: CASQGQRSNQPQHF.

This clone was seen once. Other DNA variants within this sample encode the same CDR3. CDR3 sequence reads: CSARGGGEQYF. The CDR3 bases are TGCAGTGCTAGAGGGGGCGGCGAGCAGTACTTC. This rearrangement joins TRBV20-1 to TRBJ2-7, with a possible D match to TRBD1 (5 bases). The germline V and J ends were trimmed by 1 base and 6 bases, with 7 bases remaining between them. Germline-derived CDR1 and CDR2 are DFQATT and SNEGSKA (reference sequence). This CDR3 contains 11 residues.

The V gene is TRBV5-1, the J gene TRBJ1-2; 9 nucleotides match TRBD1. The length of the CDR3 is 12 residues. Germline V gene data show CDR1 as SGHRS and CDR2 as YFSETQ. J lost 8 bases, V lost 3 bases, and 2 bases had no gene match. CDR3 sequence: CASSSGQGGYTF. CDR3 nucleotide sequence: TGCGCCAGCAGCTCCGGACAGGGGGGCTACACCTTC.

The chain is built from TRBV12-5 and TRBJ2-7; TRBD1 or TRBD2 may be the D gene (5 bases each). This CDR3 has 16 residues. The ends were cut back, 1 base at V and 4 bases at J, with 17 bases in the middle. Germline lookup yields CDR1 LGHNT and CDR2 FRNRAP. The chain's CDR3 is CASGLGGWGAPYEQYF. The DNA for the CDR3 is TGTGCTAGTGGTTTGGGAGGGTGGGGCGCCCCATACGAGCAGTACTTC.

The rearrangement uses TRBV7-2 and TRBJ1-1, with D uncertain. The CDR3 consists of 14 residues. Germline CDR1 and CDR2: SGHTA and FQGNSA. V was shortened by 6 bases and J by 2 bases, with 13 bases between the two germline ends. The CDR3 DNA is TGTGCCAGCAGGACCTCGACATCCAACACTGAAGCTTTCTTT. Its translation: CASRTSTSNTEAFF.

J is TRBJ1-2 and V is TRBV3-1 (or the pseudogene TRBV3-2); D unclear. Germline CDR1 reads LGHDT; CDR2 reads YNNKEL (reference sequence). Trimming cost V 0 bases and J 4 bases, with 6 bases left between them. The CDR3 is 13 amino acids. The CDR3 nucleotides read TGTGCCAGCAGCCAAGAAGGCCGCTATGGCTACACCTTC. This codes for CASSQEGRYGYTF.

The V gene is TRBV28, the J gene TRBJ2-5, with 9 bases fitting TRBD1. This CDR3 is 16 amino acids long. Per the germline V gene, CDR1 is MDHEN and CDR2 is SYDVKM. The J segment lost 5 bases and the V segment lost 4 bases, leaving 11 bases of the junction unmatched. CDR3 protein: CASSSSGRQGGETQYF. CDR3 sequence (DNA): TGTGCCAGCAGTTCGTCCGGGAGACAGGGGGGGGAGACCCAGTACTTC.

The chain recombines TRBV30 with TRBJ1-5; D remains unclear. The germline gives CDR1 GTSNPN, CDR2 SVGIG (reference sequence). The CDR3 is 13 residues long. V was shortened by 2 bases and J by 6 bases, with 11 bases between the two germline ends. CDR3 nucleotide sequence: TGTGCCTGGAGTATTGGAGAACTTCAGCCCCAGCATTTT. Amino acid sequence: CAWSIGELQPQHF.

The chain couples TRBV27 to TRBJ2-7; 7 nucleotides line up with TRBD1. Per germline, CDR1 MNHEY and CDR2 SMNVEV (reference sequence). V dropped 7 bases and J dropped 3; count of bases not matched to a gene: 12. The CDR3 runs to 15 residues. Here the CDR3 DNA reads TGTGCCAGCATCGATGAGGGGACAGCGATCTACGAGCAGTACTTC. Residues: CASIDEGTAIYEQYF.

This sequence joins TRBV3-1 (or the pseudogene TRBV3-2) and TRBJ1-1, with 10 nucleotides matching TRBD1. Germline V CDR1 and CDR2: LGHDT, YNNKEL (reference sequence). The CDR3 covers 16 residues. V lost 2 bases and J lost 7; bases outside the gene matches: 10. CDR3 DNA: TGTGCCAGCAGCCAACCCATTGGACAGGGGGTGTTTGAAGCTTTCTTT. Protein product: CASSQPIGQGVFEAFF.

The chain combines TRBV19 with TRBJ1-5; no reliable D call. The germline CDR1 and CDR2 sequences are LNHDA and SQIVND (reference sequence). The CDR3 contains 15 residues. The V end lost 5 bases, the J end lost 0 bases, and 11 bases lay between the germline ends. The CDR3: CASSPDPYSNQPQHF. The CDR3 nucleotides are TGTGCCAGTAGTCCTGACCCTTATAGCAATCAGCCCCAGCATTTT. The variable domain in full, completed from reference TRBV19 and TRBJ1-5, reads DGGITQSPKYLFRKEGQNVTLSCEQNLNHDAMYWYRQDPGQGLRLIYYSQIVNDFQKGDIAEGYSVSREKKESFPLTVTSAQKNPTAFYLCASSPDPYSNQPQHFGDGTRLSIL.

The chain employs TRBV10-1 and TRBJ1-1, with D uncertain. The CDR3 is 15 residues long. In germline, CDR1 is WNHNN, CDR2 SYGVQD (reference sequence). Trimming pared 0 bases from V and 1 base from J, leaving 9 bases between. Written as DNA, the CDR3 is TGCGCCAGCAGTGAGTCTTTAGCAGGGAACACTGAAGCTTTCTTT. It encodes CASSESLAGNTEAFF.

V is TRBV6-4 and J is TRBJ2-7; the D is unclear. CDR3 length equals 9 residues. Per germline, CDR1 MRHNA and CDR2 SNTAGT. Trimming pared 10 bases from V and 9 bases from J, leaving 10 bases between. CDR3 coding DNA: TGTGCCACCTCATTAGCGCAGTACTTC. This translates into CATSLAQYF.